This passage covers 14 T cell receptor beta chains from one sample sequenced in a study of T cell repertoires in cytomegalovirus infection. TCRdb ran MiXCR on the reads and lists one entry per CDR3 protein. The table has some 940,000 distinct CDR3 sequences, roughly 30% seen once; the top ten hold around an eighth. These receptors' targets are unknown. The sequences come from cultured CD8+ T cells from PBMCs, collected from culture after CMV antigen stimulation. Receptors originate from a human donor in good health (CMV status not recorded). Some clones in this sample may be carry-over from other donors' samples.

This clonotype was observed a handful of times. The chain links TRBV27 to TRBJ2-1; 7 nucleotides agree with TRBD2. V lost 5 bases, J lost 2 bases, and 0 bases stayed unmatched. Per germline, CDR1 MNHEY and CDR2 SMNVEV (reference sequence). This CDR3 has 13 residues. In nucleotides, the CDR3 is TGTGCCAGCAGTGGGACTACCTACAATGAGCAGTTCTTC. It encodes CASSGTTYNEQFF.

The V gene is TRBV2, the J gene TRBJ2-7; D unresolved. CDR1 and CDR2 from the germline V gene are SNHLY and FYNNEI. The CDR3 length is 11 residues. Trimming took 6 bases from V and 5 from J, leaving 8 bases between them. CDR3 coding DNA: TGTGCCAGCAGGGGTGGGAACGAGCAGTACTTC. Amino acids: CASRGGNEQYF. Complete variable domain (other parts from reference TRBV2 and TRBJ2-7): EPEVTQTPSHQVTQMGQEVILRCVPISNHLYFYWYRQILGQKVEFLVSFYNNEISEKSEIFDDQFSVERPDGSNFTLKIRSTKLEDSAMYFCASRGGNEQYFGPGTRLTVT.

This clonotype was seen at least ten times. The CDR3 region is CASSHRGAGQNTGELFF. The DNA for the CDR3 is TGTGCCAGCAGCCACAGAGGGGCGGGGCAGAACACCGGGGAGCTGTTTTTT. The rearrangement uses TRBV7-9 and TRBJ2-2; possibly TRBD2 for D (6 bases). CDR1 and CDR2 from the germline V gene are SEHNR and FQNEAQ (reference sequence). The V end lost 5 bases, the J end lost 1 base, and 17 bases lay between the germline ends. There are 17 residues in the CDR3.

The CDR3 DNA reads as TGTGCCAGCAGTTCAGAAGTTGGGGACGGTAGCGCAGGCTACACCTTC. Translating gives CASSSEVGDGSAGYTF. The J gene is TRBJ1-2, the V gene TRBV27; TRBD1 might be the D (5 bases). This CDR3 spans 16 amino acids. V was shortened by 4 bases and J by 8 bases, with 23 bases between the two germline ends. Germline loops: CDR1 MNHEY, CDR2 SMNVEV (reference sequence).

The chain is built from TRBV27 and TRBJ1-2; D unclear. This CDR3 has 15 residues. V was clipped by 0 bases and J by 1 base, with 9 bases between them. CDR1 is MNHEY, CDR2 SMNVEV, per germline (reference sequence). The CDR3 spells CASSLSGGLNYGYTF. The DNA of the CDR3 is TGTGCCAGCAGTTTATCGGGAGGGCTTAACTATGGCTACACCTTC.

This clonotype was recorded a few times. The gene calls are TRBV6-5 and TRBJ1-2; D possibly corresponds to TRBD1 (5 bases). The germline gives CDR1 MNHEY, CDR2 SVGAGI. Trimming pared 0 bases from V and 8 bases from J, leaving 13 bases between. The CDR3 covers 14 residues. For the CDR3, the DNA is TGTGCCAGCAGTTACTCGGGGGAAACGGGGGGCTACACCTTC. Its protein is CASSYSGETGGYTF.

The DNA of the CDR3 is TGTGCCAGCAGCTGGGAGACAGGCGGGTATGGCTACACCTTC. Translating gives CASSWETGGYGYTF. This chain joins TRBV11-1 and TRBJ1-2; tentative D call: TRBD1 (6 bases). The CDR3 runs 14 residues. Looked up from germline, CDR1 is SGHAT and CDR2 is FQDESV (reference sequence). Trimming pared 4 bases from V and 5 bases from J, leaving 14 bases between.

The V and J genes are TRBV11-1 and TRBJ1-2, with 7 bases matching TRBD1. The CDR3 has 15 amino acids. The germline CDR1 and CDR2 sequences are SGHAT and FQDESV (reference sequence). V was clipped by 5 bases and J by 9 bases; unmatched bases: 15. The CDR3 region is CASSATGRRFVSYTF. The CDR3 nucleotides are TGTGCCAGCAGCGCGACAGGGAGGCGGTTTGTGAGCTACACCTTC.

The rearrangement uses TRBV4-1 and TRBJ1-1, with 9 bases identical to TRBD1. Germline assignment: CDR1 MGHRA and CDR2 YSYEKL. J gave up 1 base and V 2 bases, and 5 bases lay outside the gene matches. The CDR3 extends over 16 amino acids. The CDR3, as DNA: TGCGCCAGCAGCCAACATTCGACAGGGGGGAACACTGAAGCTTTCTTT. It yields the protein CASSQHSTGGNTEAFF.

Points on this clonotype: A read error is possible here, since a much larger clone lies one base away. The rearrangement links TRBV7-6 to TRBJ2-2, with TRBD1 as a possible D gene (6 bases). CDR1 SGHVS and CDR2 FNYEAQ come from the germline V gene. The CDR3 spans 13 residues. The CDR3 here is CVTRQANTGELFF. The CDR3 bases are TGTGTCACCCGACAGGCGAACACCGGGGAGCTGTTTTTT.

This chain uses TRBV27 with TRBJ2-1; possibly TRBD1 for D (5 bases). The V end was cut by 6 bases, the J end by 0 bases, with 12 bases between. There are 15 residues in the CDR3. Per germline, CDR1 MNHEY and CDR2 SMNVEV (reference sequence). CDR3 DNA: TGTGCCAGCAGCAAAGGGGTAAGCTCCTACAATGAGCAGTTCTTC. Protein product: CASSKGVSSYNEQFF.

The chain combines TRBV27 with TRBJ2-3, with D perhaps given as TRBD1 or TRBD2 (5 bases each). In germline, CDR1 is MNHEY, CDR2 SMNVEV (reference sequence). V was cut by 10 bases and J by 6 bases, with 14 bases left in between. There are 12 residues in the CDR3. The CDR3 region has the DNA TGTGCCATCCAGGGACCCAGGGATACGCAGTATTTT. This gives the protein CAIQGPRDTQYF.

The chain joins TRBV6-5 to TRBJ1-1; D might be TRBD1 (6 bases). The CDR3 runs to 13 residues. Trimming stripped 2 bases from V and 7 bases from J, with 11 bases between. Germline V gene sequence: CDR1 MNHEY, CDR2 SVGAGI. In DNA form, the CDR3 reads TGTGCCAGCAGTTACGGCCAGGGGCTTGAAGCTTTCTTT. This translates into CASSYGQGLEAFF.

The V gene is TRBV19, the J gene TRBJ2-2; the match to TRBD2 covers 13 bases. Germline values: CDR1 LNHDA, CDR2 SQIVND (reference sequence). The V and J ends lost 5 bases and 7 bases, in that order; junction bases with no gene match: 4. CDR3 length equals 15 residues. The CDR3 protein is CASSFGLAGDGELFF. DNA of the CDR3: TGTGCCAGTAGTTTCGGACTAGCGGGGGACGGGGAGCTGTTTTTT.